Below, 32 T cell receptor beta chains from the same sample are listed, as sequenced in a study of cytomegalovirus exposure and HLA in healthy donors. Method: immunoSEQ multiplex PCR; TCRdb's copy keeps in-frame clones and lacks some. The sample has roughly 120,000 clones, about 82% seen once. The sample taken for sequencing was PBMCs. The receptors stem from a man between 18 and 35 years old in good health and CMV-seronegative.

The chain carries TRBV6-1 and TRBJ1-2; 8 bases fit TRBD1. Germline assignment: CDR1 MNHNS and CDR2 SASEGT. V lost 10 bases to trimming and J lost 5 bases; unmatched junction nucleotides: 9. The CDR3 length is 13 residues. CDR3 DNA sequence: TGTGCCACCTCGACAGGGGTGATTTATGGCTACACCTTC. It specifies CATSTGVIYGYTF.

CDR3 bases: TGTGCCAGCAGCTTAGGCCGAGGGGGCGAGGCTTTCTTT. Its protein is CASSLGRGGEAFF. The rearrangement joins TRBV13 to TRBJ1-1; 7 bases line up with TRBD1. The CDR3 is made up of 13 amino acids. With 0 bases clipped from V and 11 bases from J, the junction kept 6 bases outside the gene matches. Germline CDR1 reads PRHDT; CDR2 reads FYEKMQ (reference sequence).

The V and J genes are TRBV14 and TRBJ2-7; 9 bases line up with TRBD2. Germline values: CDR1 SGHDN, CDR2 FVKESK. This CDR3 has 17 residues. V lost 2 bases to trimming and J lost 0 bases; unmatched junction nucleotides: 8. The CDR3 loop reads CASSQSFRLAASYEQYF. As DNA, the CDR3 is TGTGCCAGCAGCCAAAGTTTTCGACTAGCGGCCTCCTACGAGCAGTACTTC.

This clone occurred once. The chain is built from TRBV6-5 and TRBJ2-7, with unresolved D. The CDR3 contains 11 residues. With 6 bases removed from V and 6 bases from J, the gap between germline ends came to 9 bases. CDR1 and CDR2 from the germline V gene are MNHEY and SVGAGI. The CDR3 reads CASRAASEQYF. The CDR3 nucleotides read TGTGCCAGCAGAGCTGCCTCCGAGCAGTACTTC.

The V gene is TRBV7-8, the J gene TRBJ2-7, with unresolved D. Trimming pared 0 bases from V and 9 bases from J, leaving 15 bases between. CDR3 length: 14 amino acids. Germline CDR1 is SGHVS and CDR2 is FQNEAQ. This chain's CDR3 is CASSLAENSPRQYF. CDR3 bases: TGTGCCAGCAGCTTAGCGGAAAATAGCCCTCGGCAGTACTTC.

CDR3 bases: TGTGCCACCAGCACCCGCCGGGACAGGGAAACTGAAGCTTTCTTT. Protein sequence: CATSTRRDRETEAFF. V gene TRBV15 combines with J gene TRBJ1-1; 9 positions match TRBD1. This CDR3 comprises 15 residues. In germline, CDR1 is LNHNV, CDR2 YYDKDF (reference sequence). V shed 4 bases, J shed 5 bases, and the junction held 8 bases outside the gene matches. Variable domain in full (rest from reference TRBV15 and TRBJ1-1): DAMVIQNPRYQVTQFGKPVTLSCSQTLNHNVMYWYQQKSSQAPKLLFHYYDKDFNNEADTPDNFQSRRPNTSFCFLDIRSPGLGDTAMYLCATSTRRDRETEAFFGQGTRLTVV.

The chain employs TRBV30 and TRBJ1-2, with a possible D match to TRBD1 (5 bases). This CDR3 is built from 13 residues. The V end lost 0 bases, the J end lost 4 bases, and 9 bases lay between the germline ends. Germline V lookup: CDR1 GTSNPN, CDR2 SVGIG (reference sequence). The CDR3 reads CAWSVAGIYGYTF. The CDR3 DNA reads TGTGCCTGGAGTGTAGCAGGGATCTATGGCTACACCTTC.

The chain combines TRBV6-6 with TRBJ2-3, with D unclear. The germline CDR1 and CDR2 sequences are MNHNY and SVGAGI (reference sequence). Deletions cut 5 bases from V and 2 bases from J, with 11 bases between. The CDR3 spans 14 residues. As DNA, the CDR3 is TGTGCCAGCAGTCGGTTGGTTGTCACAGATACGCAGTATTTT. Protein sequence: CASSRLVVTDTQYF.

The chain is built from TRBV5-5 and TRBJ2-5, with a tentative D call TRBD2 (5 bases). Trimming took 3 bases from V and 2 from J, leaving 8 bases between them. CDR3 length: 13 residues. CDR1 is SGHKS and CDR2 is YYEKEE in the germline V gene (reference sequence). As DNA, the CDR3 is TGTGCCAGCAGCTCCCGGGATCAAGAGACCCAGTACTTC. Encoded protein: CASSSRDQETQYF.

This clone was found once. The V gene is TRBV30, the J gene TRBJ1-4; 9 bases agree with TRBD1. V lost 2 bases, J lost 4 bases, and 2 bases stayed unmatched. The CDR3 consists of 14 residues. From germline, CDR1 is GTSNPN and CDR2 SVGIG (reference sequence). The CDR3 loop is CAWSKTGGNEKLFF. CDR3 DNA: TGTGCCTGGAGTAAGACAGGGGGTAATGAAAAACTGTTTTTT.

This chain uses TRBV11-2 with TRBJ2-7; TRBD2 aligns across 11 bases. J gave up 2 bases and V 3 bases, and 0 bases lay outside the gene matches. The germline CDR1 and CDR2 sequences are SGHAT and FQNNGV. The CDR3 consists of 14 residues. This chain's CDR3 is CASSFSGRAYEQYF. CDR3 sequence (DNA): TGTGCCAGCAGCTTTAGCGGGAGGGCCTACGAGCAGTACTTC.

The rearrangement joins TRBV19 to TRBJ1-4; the D gene is possibly TRBD1 (6 bases). Trimming left V 8 bases short and J 2 bases short, with 18 bases between. The CDR3 loop spans 16 amino acids. Germline V gives CDR1 LNHDA, CDR2 SQIVND (reference sequence). The CDR3 spells CASGLNRERTNEKLFF. CDR3 DNA sequence: TGTGCCAGTGGATTAAACAGGGAGAGGACTAATGAAAAACTGTTTTTT.

The chain employs TRBV7-9 and TRBJ1-1; perhaps TRBD1 as D (5 bases). V was trimmed by 1 base and J by 4 bases, leaving 7 bases between them. Germline loops: CDR1 SEHNR, CDR2 FQNEAQ (reference sequence). The CDR3 runs 13 residues. The CDR3 is CASSLEQGTEAFF. In DNA, the CDR3 is TGTGCCAGCAGCTTAGAGCAGGGCACTGAAGCTTTCTTT.

The chain recombines TRBV6-1 with TRBJ1-3; D gene unclear. Germline V gives CDR1 MNHNS, CDR2 SASEGT. The CDR3 loop spans 15 amino acids. V was trimmed by 6 bases and J by 0 bases, leaving 12 bases between them. For the CDR3, the DNA is TGTGCCAGCAGCTTGACACATCTCTCTGGAAACACCATATATTTT. Translating it yields CASSLTHLSGNTIYF.

The rearrangement uses TRBV5-1 and TRBJ2-7; tentatively, D is TRBD1 (7 bases). V lost 0 bases and J lost 2, with 12 bases in between. CDR1 is SGHRS and CDR2 is YFSETQ in the germline V gene. This CDR3 region has 15 residues. CDR3 nucleotide sequence: TGCGCCAGCAGCTTGGCCAGGGGGGTGACCTACGAGCAGTACTTC. This encodes CASSLARGVTYEQYF. The entire variable domain, with the rest obtained from reference TRBV5-1 and TRBJ2-7, is as follows: KAGVTQTPRYLIKTRGQQVTLSCSPISGHRSVSWYQQTPGQGLQFLFEYFSETQRNKGNFPGRFSGRQFSNSRSEMNVSTLELGDSALYLCASSLARGVTYEQYFGPGTRLTVT.

V gene TRBV5-1 combines with J gene TRBJ1-4; 8 bases match TRBD1. CDR1 is SGHRS and CDR2 is YFSETQ in the germline V gene. The CDR3 extends over 16 amino acids. The trim removed 0 bases at V and 8 bases at J, leaving 9 bases unmatched. The CDR3 region is CASSLEAQGAREKLFF. CDR3 coding DNA: TGCGCCAGCAGCTTGGAAGCTCAGGGGGCGAGGGAAAAACTGTTTTTT.

V gene TRBV6-5 combines with J gene TRBJ1-1; tentative D call: TRBD1 (5 bases). V was trimmed by 4 bases and J by 4 bases, leaving 13 bases between them. CDR1 is MNHEY, CDR2 SVGAGI, per germline. This CDR3 is 14 amino acids long. CDR3 DNA: TGTGCCAGCAGTTTCGGCAGGGCGAGCACTGAAGCTTTCTTT. This gives the protein CASSFGRASTEAFF.

The rearrangement links TRBV11-2 to TRBJ1-4, with TRBD1 identical over 8 bases. The CDR3 loop spans 14 amino acids. V was pared by 5 bases and J by 6 bases, with 5 bases of the junction left unmatched. Per germline, CDR1 SGHAT and CDR2 FQNNGV. CDR3 sequence (DNA): TGTGCCAGCAGCCCGACAGGGGAATATGAAAAACTGTTTTTT. Its protein is CASSPTGEYEKLFF.

The chain links TRBV6-1 to TRBJ2-7; D may be TRBD1 (6 bases). V lost 0 bases and J lost 5, with 14 bases in between. CDR1 and CDR2 (germline): MNHNS, SASEGT. The CDR3 contains 15 residues. As DNA, the CDR3 is TGTGCCAGCAGTGAAGCACTTTGGGCAGGGGACGAGCAGTACTTC. Amino acid sequence: CASSEALWAGDEQYF.

The rearrangement joins TRBV19 to TRBJ1-5; 8 bases line up with TRBD1. The V gene end was trimmed by 9 bases and the J gene end by 4 bases; junction bases not matched to a gene: 11. Germline CDR1 reads LNHDA; CDR2 reads SQIVND (reference sequence). The CDR3 has 15 amino acids. CDR3 bases: TGTGCCAGCCGGGGGATACAGGGGGGAAATCAGCCCCAGCATTTT. It codes for CASRGIQGGNQPQHF.

CDR3 in amino acids: CASSEGQGSLGTEAFF. The CDR3 DNA is TGTGCCAGCAGTGAAGGTCAGGGGTCATTGGGCACTGAAGCTTTCTTT. This rearrangement joins TRBV2 to TRBJ1-1; tentative D call: TRBD1 (6 bases). Trimming stripped 1 base from V and 4 bases from J, with 16 bases between. This CDR3 region has 16 residues. Per the germline V gene, CDR1 is SNHLY and CDR2 is FYNNEI.

The J gene is TRBJ2-7, the V gene TRBV10-3; 8 bases match TRBD1. V lost 4 bases to trimming and J lost 3 bases; unmatched junction nucleotides: 11. The CDR3 length is 16 residues. In germline, CDR1 is ENHRY, CDR2 SYGVKD. CDR3 amino acids: CAISVFRGQEIYEQYF. As DNA, the CDR3 is TGTGCCATCAGTGTTTTTCGGGGACAGGAGATCTACGAGCAGTACTTC.

V and J are TRBV5-4 and TRBJ1-1, with 11 bases fitting TRBD1. Germline V gene sequence: CDR1 SGHNT, CDR2 YYREEE (reference sequence). This CDR3 is built from 17 residues. Unmatched junction bases numbered 8, after V lost 3 bases and J lost 1 base. This chain's CDR3 is CASSSGTGGWKNTEAFF. The CDR3 bases are TGTGCCAGCAGCTCCGGGACAGGGGGGTGGAAGAACACTGAAGCTTTCTTT.

This clone was counted between two and nine times. The CDR3 loop is CAWSSRGNTIYF. The CDR3 DNA follows: TGTGCCTGGAGTAGTCGGGGAAACACCATATATTTT. This chain joins TRBV30 and TRBJ1-3; D gene uncertain. With 2 bases removed from V and 4 bases from J, the gap between germline ends came to 6 bases. The germline V gene has CDR1 GTSNPN and CDR2 SVGIG (reference sequence). The CDR3 covers 12 residues.

V and J are TRBV10-3 and TRBJ2-7; a weak D match, TRBD1 (5 bases). Looked up from germline, CDR1 is ENHRY and CDR2 is SYGVKD. V was trimmed by 7 bases and J by 2 bases, leaving 18 bases between them. CDR3 length equals 15 residues. CDR3 sequence: CAIKVDSVATYEQYF. Here the CDR3 DNA reads TGTGCCATCAAAGTTGACAGCGTGGCGACCTACGAGCAGTACTTC.

This chain joins TRBV7-9 and TRBJ1-2; no firm D call. Germline CDR1 is SEHNR and CDR2 is FQNEAQ (reference sequence). The CDR3 consists of 14 residues. Trimming removed 0 bases from V and 5 bases from J, with 10 bases in between. The CDR3 loop reads CASSLATRFYGYTF. The CDR3 DNA is TGTGCCAGCAGCTTAGCCACCAGGTTTTATGGCTACACCTTC. Supplemented by reference TRBV7-9 and TRBJ1-2, the full variable domain reads DTGVSQNPRHKITKRGQNVTFRCDPISEHNRLYWYRQTLGQGPEFLTYFQNEAQLEKSRLLSDRFSAERPKGSFSTLEIQRTEQGDSAMYLCASSLATRFYGYTFGSGTRLTVV.

As concerns this clone: An end of the junction does not agree with germline; a read error may underlie this. The chain joins TRBV9 to TRBJ1-3; no definite D call. The CDR3 sequence is 13 residues long. Per the germline V gene, CDR1 is SGDLS and CDR2 is YYNGEE. The CDR3, as DNA: TGTGCCAGCTCGGGGTTTCGGGGAAACATCATATATTTT. Amino acid sequence: CASSGFRGNIIYF.

The chain joins TRBV5-1 to TRBJ1-2, with D possibly being TRBD1 (6 bases). Per germline, CDR1 SGHRS and CDR2 YFSETQ. Deletions cut 5 bases from V and 1 base from J, with 21 bases between. The CDR3 length is 17 residues. CDR3 amino acids: CASRPGGQNLFNYGYTF. The CDR3 coding sequence is TGCGCCAGCAGACCGGGGGGGCAGAACCTATTTAACTATGGCTACACCTTC.

CDR3 protein: CAWSRTGGTDTQYF. The CDR3 nucleotides read TGTGCCTGGAGCCGGACAGGGGGGACAGATACGCAGTATTTT. The V call is TRBV30, the J call TRBJ2-3, with 10 bases aligning to TRBD1. Germline CDR1 and CDR2: GTSNPN and SVGIG (reference sequence). J gave up 3 bases and V 3 bases, and 3 bases lay outside the gene matches. This CDR3 contains 14 residues.

The genes are TRBV30 and TRBJ2-2; 7 nucleotides line up with TRBD2. This CDR3 contains 14 residues. V was clipped by 7 bases and J by 4 bases; unmatched bases: 9. CDR1 and CDR2 from the germline V gene are GTSNPN and SVGIG (reference sequence). The CDR3 DNA follows: TGTGCCTTTGAGAGGGAGGGCTTCACCGGGGAGCTGTTTTTT. This codes for CAFEREGFTGELFF.

A few counts support this clone. The rearrangement links TRBV5-4 to TRBJ1-1, with a tentative D call TRBD1 (5 bases). The CDR3 consists of 14 residues. V lost 3 bases, J lost 0 bases, and 9 bases lay in between. CDR1 and CDR2 from the germline V gene are SGHNT and YYREEE (reference sequence). The CDR3 DNA follows: TGTGCCAGCAGCTCCCCAGGGATGAACACTGAAGCTTTCTTT. This encodes CASSSPGMNTEAFF.

The chain is built from TRBV7-9 and TRBJ2-5; D is unclear. This CDR3 spans 18 amino acids. The germline V and J ends were trimmed by 3 bases and 2 bases, with 22 bases remaining between them. The germline CDR1 and CDR2 sequences are SEHNR and FQNEAQ (reference sequence). The CDR3 region is CASSFNPRGSPRQETQYF. The CDR3 nucleotides read TGTGCCAGCAGCTTCAATCCCCGCGGTAGCCCAAGGCAAGAGACCCAGTACTTC.